A selection of T cell receptor beta chains follows, all from one sample in a study of T-cell memory formation after mild COVID-19. TCRdb independently ran MiXCR on the 5' RACE reads; one entry per CDR3 protein. This sample carries 350,000 to 500,000 distinct CDR3 sequences, roughly 20% of them seen once, and the ten largest clones take roughly 8%. The sample taken for sequencing was PBMCs or a T cell subset sorted from them (not recorded which). The receptors were sampled from an adult woman who had mild COVID-19 (a few samples of this study predate the infection). Cell type and time point are not known. Both conserved end residues are part of each CDR3.

TRBJ2-3 TRBV10-3 CAISVADTDTQYF
TRBJ2-3 TRBV7-9 CASSLGVGTDTQYF
TRBJ2-7 TRBV20-1 CSAKGTPYEQYF
TRBJ2-5 TRBV19 CATGRGQRGETQYF
TRBJ2-3 TRBV24-1 CATSVPSGDRTDTQYF
TRBJ2-2 TRBV5-4 CASSLRQETNTGELFF
TRBJ2-2 TRBV7-9 CASRPRQGTSPLLNTGELFF
TRBJ2-5 TRBV7-6 CASSSYAGGETQYF
TRBJ2-3 TRBV30 CAWSGPLRTDTQYF
TRBJ1-6 TRBV12-3/TRBV12-4 CASSLVRDRGGNSPLHF
TRBJ2-3 TRBV7-3 CASSLRARGRGTQYF
TRBJ2-7 TRBV4-3 CASSQGRLYEQYF
TRBJ1-2 TRBV4-1 CASSQDGTGRTF
TRBJ2-1 TRBV5-1 CASTEGTGLYEQFF
TRBJ2-1 TRBV12-3/TRBV12-4 CASTIAGYNEQFF
TRBJ1-1 TRBV10-3 CAIRKDRGNTEAFF
TRBJ2-2 TRBV10-3 CAISESQGLAGLTGELFF
TRBJ2-3 TRBV7-9 CASSFLEGDSADTQYF
TRBJ2-2 TRBV6-5 CASGTANTGELFF
TRBJ1-1 TRBV5-4 CASSLYSKNTEAFF
TRBJ2-3 TRBV4-2 CASSQGGWGSTDTQYF
TRBJ1-2 TRBV7-2 CASSPPGSYGYTF
TRBJ2-7 TRBV10-3 CAIGGILAGASEQYF
TRBJ2-3 TRBV10-3 CAISVTGDGTDTQYF
TRBJ2-7 TRBV27 CASSNPGQGRYEQYF
TRBJ1-5 TRBV19 CASSIGAGKPQHF
TRBJ2-3 TRBV12-3/TRBV12-4 CATQGLAGHTDTQYF
TRBJ2-5 TRBV20-1 CSAPPSGEETQYF
TRBJ2-5 TRBV3-1 CASSQGRGYSETQYF
TRBJ2-7 TRBV10-3 CAINGGTYEQYF
TRBJ1-2 TRBV6-1 CASSDSGGTGKYGYTF
TRBJ2-1 TRBV14 CASSQVSKQFF
TRBJ1-1 TRBV6-1 CASSNTLEDTEAFF
TRBJ2-7 TRBV5-1 CASSLDVYEQYF
TRBJ1-2 TRBV7-9 CASSLVYSGHYGYTF
TRBJ2-1 TRBV6-2/TRBV6-3 CASMGSGRRNEQFF
TRBJ1-2 TRBV7-9 CASSLDRGGYTF
TRBJ1-5 TRBV20-1 CSARDTGAQPQHF
TRBJ2-6 TRBV7-3 CASSLEGPSSGANVLTF
TRBJ2-2 TRBV12-3/TRBV12-4 CASSSRISGELFF
TRBJ2-3 TRBV20-1 CSARDATSGSTDTQYF
TRBJ1-4 TRBV7-2 CASSLDGPHTNEKLFF
TRBJ2-1 TRBV4-1 CASSQGLGTRVTSEQFF
TRBJ1-2 TRBV3-1 CASSQPSSRESGYTF
TRBJ2-5 TRBV20-1 CSASFRPWVQGFSQYF
TRBJ2-7 TRBV7-3 CASSPSPGDEQYF